The source of this TCR beta chain is a study of blood T cells in healthy people across ages. Primed by a sample-barcoded 5' primer and a J-beta primer mix, a second PCR proceeded for 7 to 11 cycles. A single record per CDR3 protein comes from TCRdb applying MiXCR to the 5' RACE reads. The repertoire holds about a million distinct CDR3 sequences, roughly 43% seen once, with over 10% in the top ten. The V and J ends lost 1 base and 4 bases, in that order; junction bases with no gene match: 4. The CDR3 has 14 amino acids. Per germline, CDR1 DFQATT and CDR2 SNEGSKA (reference sequence). The specimen was blood. This sequence was found in a man under 40 in good health. V and J are TRBV20-1 and TRBJ1-2; 9 bases line up with TRBD1. The CDR3 here is CSARGTGALYGYTF. The CDR3 DNA follows: TGCAGTGCTAGAGGGACAGGGGCCCTCTATGGCTACACCTTC.